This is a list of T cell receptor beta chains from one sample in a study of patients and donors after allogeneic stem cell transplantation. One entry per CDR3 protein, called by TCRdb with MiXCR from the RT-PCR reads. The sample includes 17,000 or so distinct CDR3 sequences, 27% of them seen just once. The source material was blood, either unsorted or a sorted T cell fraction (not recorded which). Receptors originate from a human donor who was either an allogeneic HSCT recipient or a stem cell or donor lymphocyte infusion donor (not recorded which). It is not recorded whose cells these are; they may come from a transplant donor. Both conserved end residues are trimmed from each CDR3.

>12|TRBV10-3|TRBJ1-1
ATVSRDTNTEAF
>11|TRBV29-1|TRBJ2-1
SPERLDYNEQF
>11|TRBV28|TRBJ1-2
ASTPGPGYGYT
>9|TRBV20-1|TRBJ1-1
SGMLNTEAF
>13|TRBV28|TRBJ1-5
ASSSGQGDRQPQH
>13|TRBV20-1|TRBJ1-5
SASGGTGGNQPQH
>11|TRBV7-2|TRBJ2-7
ASSFRSLGPPY
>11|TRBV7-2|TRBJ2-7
ASSLGAPYEQY
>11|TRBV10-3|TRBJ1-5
AISESDSGPQH
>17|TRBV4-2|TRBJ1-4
ASSLGTGTGSRDNEKLF
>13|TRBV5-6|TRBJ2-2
AGSLGHRVAGELF
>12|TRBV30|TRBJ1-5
AGEKPGGNQPQH
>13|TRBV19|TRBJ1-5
ASSKSQGTNQPQH
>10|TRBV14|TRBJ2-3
ASSPGRDTQY
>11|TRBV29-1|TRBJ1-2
SVPGQGNYGYT
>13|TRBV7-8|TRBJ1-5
ASSRIQGGEQPQH
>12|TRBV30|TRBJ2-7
AWSLLPVLYEQY
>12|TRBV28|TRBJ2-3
ASRLAGATDTQY
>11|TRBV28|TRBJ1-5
ASSLYGGQPQH
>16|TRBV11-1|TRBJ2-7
ASSWGLAGGTLPNEQY
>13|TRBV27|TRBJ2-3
ASSPRNGWTDTQY
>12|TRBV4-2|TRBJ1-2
ASSQFDRHYGYT
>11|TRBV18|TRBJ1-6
ASSPQGNSPLH
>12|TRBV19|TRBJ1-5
ASSTGYRVQPQH
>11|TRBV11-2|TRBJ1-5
ASSLSLDQPQH
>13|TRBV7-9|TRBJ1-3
ASSWQRNSGNTIY
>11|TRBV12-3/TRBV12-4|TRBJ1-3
ATRRLPGNTIY
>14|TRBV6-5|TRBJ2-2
ASSYSRGKNTGELF
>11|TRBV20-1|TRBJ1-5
SAHPAKGQPQH
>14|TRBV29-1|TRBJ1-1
SVQDRFLKGGTEAF
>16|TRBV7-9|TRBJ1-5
ASSSRDRGPYSNQPQH
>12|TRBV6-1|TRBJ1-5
ASSESVGFEPQH
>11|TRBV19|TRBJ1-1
ASRAQQNTEAF
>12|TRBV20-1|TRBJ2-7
SARDTFREYEQY
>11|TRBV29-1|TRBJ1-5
SVRDTNNQPQH